These T cell receptor beta chains were read from a single sample in a study of CD8+ T cells in alopecia areata. Sequencing used immunoSEQ multiplex PCR; TCRdb keeps in-frame clones, though not all of them. Altogether about 100,000 clones are present, around 59% being singletons, with the ten largest covering 20% to 25%. Sequencing was done on a sample of CD8+ T cells sorted from blood. The receptor set was obtained from a human donor in good health. The CDR3 runs from the conserved cysteine through the conserved F or W. A D gene is named only where the DNA matches it firmly. Clone sizes are given selectively: once, few, many, or a class where the clone is expanded.

TRBD1,TRBV27,-,TRBJ2-7,TGTGCCAGCAGTTTATCTCACAGGGGGTCCTACGAGCAGTACTTC,CASSLSHRGSYEQYF
TRBD1,TRBV4-3,-,TRBJ2-5,TGCGCCAGCAGCCAAGAAACAGGGGGCGCGGAGACCCAGTACTTC,CASSQETGGAETQYF
TRBD1,TRBV5-4,-,TRBJ2-4,TGTGCCAGCAGCTTGCCGTTACAGGGGGACGCGGCCAAAAACATTCAGTACTTC,CASSLPLQGDAAKNIQYF
-,TRBV29-1,few,TRBJ2-5,TGCAGCGTGTCAATCCAGGGCGTAGGGGAGACCCAGTACTTC,CSVSIQGVGETQYF
TRBD1,TRBV29-1,-,TRBJ1-2,TGCAGCGTTGAAGGGCAGGGGGCGAACTATGGCTACACCTTC,CSVEGQGANYGYTF
-,TRBV7-9,-,TRBJ1-2,TGTGCCAGCAGCTTAGCCGGTCAGGAAACTAACTATGGCTACACCTTC,CASSLAGQETNYGYTF
-,TRBV6-5,few,TRBJ2-5,TGTGCCAGCAGTTCATCGGTTTACGAGACCCAGTACTTC,CASSSSVYETQYF
-,TRBV7-2,-,TRBJ2-3,TGTGCCAGCAGCTTCATCAATACGCAGTATTTT,CASSFINTQYF
-,TRBV9,-,TRBJ2-6,TGTGCCAGCAGCCCCTTAACTGGGGCCAACGTCCTGACTTTC,CASSPLTGANVLTF
-,TRBV4-2,-,TRBJ1-5,TGTGCCAGCAGCCAAGAGGGAGGAAGCAATCAGCCCCAGCATTTT,CASSQEGGSNQPQHF